This T cell receptor beta chain was found in a study of regulatory T cells in long-lasting Graves disease. This clonotype was seen at least ten times. The CDR3 is made up of 15 amino acids. Germline loops: CDR1 MDHEN, CDR2 SYDVKM. With 2 bases removed from V and 2 bases from J, the gap between germline ends came to 12 bases. Time point indicated: newly diagnosed GD, antithyroid drugs for less than 3 months. Generation of the TCR library employed RNA extracted from PBMCs. The collection involved drawing approximately 9 milliliters of peripheral blood into EDTA tubes. Construction of the TCR beta libraries employed iRepertoire HTBI primers in conjunction with Arm-PCR of CDR3 regions. MiXCR, run by TCRdb on the multiplex PCR reads, gives a single entry per CDR3 protein. Of about 430,000 distinct CDR3 sequences listed, 15% are singletons. This sample also appeared in a second study, on T cells in Graves' hyperthyroidism and ophthalmopathy. That work adds: The primer set for the first-round RT-PCR of the TCR CDR3 was HTBI. Ophthalmopathy was identified by the model a median approximately six months ahead of onset.

The chain employs TRBV28 and TRBJ1-2, with D unclear. This sequence was found in a woman aged 40 to 55 with Graves disease. Sample: peripheral blood mononuclear cells (PBMCs), taken at new diagnosis, from a patient treated with antithyroid drugs. In nucleotides, the CDR3 is TGTGCCAGCAGTTTAAGACAATACCTCAACTATGGCTACACCTTC. Translating gives CASSLRQYLNYGYTF.